A single T cell receptor beta chain is shown here with its context. Its antigen is not known. The assay was immunoSEQ multiplex PCR, and TCRdb's table has in-frame clones only and misses some. The table has roughly 35,000 clones, about 89% seen once. The data were obtained in a study of T cells in tuberculosis. Study conclusions and caveats: Cases with active tuberculosis were adults, while controls were adolescents. The TCR-beta difference was not significant; alpha differences partly reflected length. Smaller distances to GMM-specific TCRs suggested their expansion in active tuberculosis.

The sequence was collected from a donor between 10 and 35 years old with latent tuberculosis or without tuberculosis infection. The sample taken for sequencing was PBMCs.

In nucleotides, the CDR3 is TGTGCCAGCAGCTTAATCAGCGGGAGTGAGACCCAGTACTTC. It translates to CASSLISGSETQYF. The J gene is TRBJ2-5, the V gene TRBV7-2, with 8 bases aligning to TRBD2. The CDR3 length is 14 residues. The V gene's germline CDR1 is SGHTA and CDR2 FQGNSA. Unmatched junction bases numbered 4, after V lost 2 bases and J lost 5 bases. Based on the CDR3 plus reference TRBV7-2 and TRBJ2-5, the full variable domain is GAGVSQSPSNKVTEKGKDVELRCDPISGHTALYWYRQSLGQGLEFLIYFQGNSAPDKSGLPSDRFSAERTGGSVSTLTIQRTQQEDSAVYLCASSLISGSETQYFGPGTRLLVL.